The clone carrying this T cell receptor (beta chain) was seen a handful of times. What it binds is unknown. The germline V gene encodes CDR1 DFQATT and CDR2 SNEGSKA (reference sequence). This CDR3 is 12 amino acids long. Trimming left V 5 bases short and J 7 bases short, with 14 bases between. These data come from a study of early T cells in non-severe SARS-CoV-2 infection. Study details: Sequencing of bulk RNA from unsorted whole blood was done, without chain pairing.

Individual cDNA molecules each received unique molecular identifiers attached to them. TCRdb fed the 5' RACE reads into MiXCR, producing one record per CDR3 protein. Of about 81,000 distinct CDR3 sequences listed, more than 5% are singletons. Study-wide findings and caveats: Database matching using VDJdb favored anti-spike CD8 responses, with private and CD4 specificities left missing.

Sequences were obtained from whole blood. The TCR originated in an adult who was a healthcare worker with PCR-confirmed SARS-CoV-2 infection or an uninfected control (not recorded which). The chain recombines TRBV20-1 with TRBJ1-1; no clear D gene. CDR3 coding DNA: TGCAGTGCTCTGCTGGGGTACAGTGAAGCTTTCTTT. Translating gives CSALLGYSEAFF.